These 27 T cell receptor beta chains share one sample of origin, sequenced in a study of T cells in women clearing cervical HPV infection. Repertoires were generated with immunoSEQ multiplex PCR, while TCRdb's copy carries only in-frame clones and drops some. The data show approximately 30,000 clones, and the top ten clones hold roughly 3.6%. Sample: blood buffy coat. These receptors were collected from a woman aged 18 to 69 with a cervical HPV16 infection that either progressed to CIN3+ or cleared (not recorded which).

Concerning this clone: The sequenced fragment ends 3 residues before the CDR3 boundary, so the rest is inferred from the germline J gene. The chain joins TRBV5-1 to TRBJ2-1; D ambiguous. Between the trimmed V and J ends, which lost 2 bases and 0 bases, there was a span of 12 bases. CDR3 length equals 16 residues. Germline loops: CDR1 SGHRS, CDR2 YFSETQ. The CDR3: CASSFYSLSSYNEQFF. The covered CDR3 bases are TGCGCCAGCAGCTTTTACAGCCTAAGCTCCTACAATGAG. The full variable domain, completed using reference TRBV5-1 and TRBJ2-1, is KAGVTQTPRYLIKTRGQQVTLSCSPISGHRSVSWYQQTPGQGLQFLFEYFSETQRNKGNFPGRFSGRQFSNSRSEMNVSTLELGDSALYLCASSFYSLSSYNEQFFGPGTRLTVL.

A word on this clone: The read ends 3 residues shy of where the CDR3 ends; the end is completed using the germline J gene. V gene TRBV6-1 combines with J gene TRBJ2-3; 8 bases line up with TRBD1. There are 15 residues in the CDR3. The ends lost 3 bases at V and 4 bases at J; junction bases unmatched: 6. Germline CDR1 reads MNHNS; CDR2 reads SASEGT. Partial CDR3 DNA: TGTGCCAGCAGTGACCGGGCGGGACAGGCAGATACG. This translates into CASSDRAGQADT. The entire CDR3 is CASSDRAGQADTQYF.

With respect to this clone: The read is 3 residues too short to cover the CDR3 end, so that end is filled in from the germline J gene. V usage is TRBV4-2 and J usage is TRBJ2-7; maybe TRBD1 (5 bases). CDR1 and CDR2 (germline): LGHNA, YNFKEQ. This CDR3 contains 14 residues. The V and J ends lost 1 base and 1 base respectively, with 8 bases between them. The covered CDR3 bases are TGTGCCAGCAGCCAAGTGCAGGGTTCCTACGAG. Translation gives CASSQVQGSYE. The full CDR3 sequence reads CASSQVQGSYEQYF.

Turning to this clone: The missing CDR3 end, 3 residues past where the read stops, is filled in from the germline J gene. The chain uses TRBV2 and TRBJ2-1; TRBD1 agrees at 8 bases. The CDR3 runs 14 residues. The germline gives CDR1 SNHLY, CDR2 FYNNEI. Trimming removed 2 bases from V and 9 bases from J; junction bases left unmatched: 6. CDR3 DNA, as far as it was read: TGTGCCAGCAGTGAACGGCAGGGGGCGGGTGAG. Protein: CASSERQGAGE. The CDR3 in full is CASSERQGAGEQFF.

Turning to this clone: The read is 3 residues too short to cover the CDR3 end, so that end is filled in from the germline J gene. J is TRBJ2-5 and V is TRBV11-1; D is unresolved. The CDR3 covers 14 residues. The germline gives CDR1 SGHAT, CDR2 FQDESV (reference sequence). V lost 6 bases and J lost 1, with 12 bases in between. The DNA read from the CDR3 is TGTGCCAGCAGGTTACAACACACCCAAGAGACC. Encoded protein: CASRLQHTQET. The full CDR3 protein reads CASRLQHTQETQYF.

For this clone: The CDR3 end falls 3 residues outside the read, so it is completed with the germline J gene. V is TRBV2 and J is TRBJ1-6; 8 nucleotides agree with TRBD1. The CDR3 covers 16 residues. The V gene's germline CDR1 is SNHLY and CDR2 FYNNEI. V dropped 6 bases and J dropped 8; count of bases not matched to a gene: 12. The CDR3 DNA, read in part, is TGTGCCAGCAGCGCTGACAGGGGTGGGTTGGATTCACCC. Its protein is CASSADRGGLDSP. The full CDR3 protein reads CASSADRGGLDSPLHF.

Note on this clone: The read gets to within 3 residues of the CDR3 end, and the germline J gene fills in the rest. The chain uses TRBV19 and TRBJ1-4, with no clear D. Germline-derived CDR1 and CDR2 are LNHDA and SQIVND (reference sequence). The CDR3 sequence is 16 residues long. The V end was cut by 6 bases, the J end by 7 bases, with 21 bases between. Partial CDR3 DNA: TGTGCCAGTAGCTCACGCCGGGTTCAATATGGTGAAAAA. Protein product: CASSSRRVQYGEK. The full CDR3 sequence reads CASSSRRVQYGEKLFF.

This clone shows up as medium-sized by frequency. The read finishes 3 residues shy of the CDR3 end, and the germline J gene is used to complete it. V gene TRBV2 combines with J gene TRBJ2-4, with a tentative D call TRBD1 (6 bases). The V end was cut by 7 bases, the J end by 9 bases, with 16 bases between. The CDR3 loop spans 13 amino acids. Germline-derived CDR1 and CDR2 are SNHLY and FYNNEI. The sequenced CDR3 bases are TGTGCCAGCAAGGGCAGGGGCTTCGGCATT. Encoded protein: CASKGRGFGI. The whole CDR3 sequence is CASKGRGFGIQYF.

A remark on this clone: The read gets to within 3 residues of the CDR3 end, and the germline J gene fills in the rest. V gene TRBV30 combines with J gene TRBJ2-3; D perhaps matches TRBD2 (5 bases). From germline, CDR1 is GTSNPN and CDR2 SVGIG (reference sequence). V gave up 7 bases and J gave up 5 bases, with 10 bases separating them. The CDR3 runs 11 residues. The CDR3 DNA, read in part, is TGTGCCTCCGAGGGTGGAGATACG. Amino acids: CASEGGDT. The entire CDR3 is CASEGGDTQYF.

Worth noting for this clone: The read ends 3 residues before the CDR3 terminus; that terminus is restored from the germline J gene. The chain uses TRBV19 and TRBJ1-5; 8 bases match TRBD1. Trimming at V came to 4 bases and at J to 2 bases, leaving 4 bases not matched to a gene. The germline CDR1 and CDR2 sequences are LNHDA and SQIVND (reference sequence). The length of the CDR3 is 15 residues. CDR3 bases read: TGTGCCAGTAGTAGAGGACAGGGCCGCAATCAGCCC. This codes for CASSRGQGRNQP. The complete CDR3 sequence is CASSRGQGRNQPQHF.

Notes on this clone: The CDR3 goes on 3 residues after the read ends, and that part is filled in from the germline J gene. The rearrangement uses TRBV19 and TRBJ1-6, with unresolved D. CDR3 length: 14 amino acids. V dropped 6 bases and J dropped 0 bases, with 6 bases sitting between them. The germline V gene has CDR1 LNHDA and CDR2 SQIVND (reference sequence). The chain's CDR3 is CASRQSSYNSPLHF. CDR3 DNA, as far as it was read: TGTGCCAGTAGACAAAGCTCCTATAATTCACCC.

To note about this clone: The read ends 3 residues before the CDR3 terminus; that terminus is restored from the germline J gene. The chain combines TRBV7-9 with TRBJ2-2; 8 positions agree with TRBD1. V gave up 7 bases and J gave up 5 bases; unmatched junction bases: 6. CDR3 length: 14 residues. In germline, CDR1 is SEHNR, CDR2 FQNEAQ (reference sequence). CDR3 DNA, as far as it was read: TGTGCCAGCACCGACAGGGGCGAGACCGGGGAG. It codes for CASTDRGETGE. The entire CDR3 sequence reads CASTDRGETGELFF.

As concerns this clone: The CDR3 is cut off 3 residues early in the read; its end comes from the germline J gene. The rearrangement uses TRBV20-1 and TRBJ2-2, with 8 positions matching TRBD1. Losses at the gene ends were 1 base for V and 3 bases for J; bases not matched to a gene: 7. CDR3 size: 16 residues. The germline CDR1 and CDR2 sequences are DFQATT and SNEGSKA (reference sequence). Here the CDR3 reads CSARVPGTGHTGELFF. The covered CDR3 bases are TGCAGTGCTAGAGTTCCCGGGACAGGACACACCGGGGAG.

CDR3 in amino acids: CSAKDSSGNQPQHF. CDR3 DNA (partial): TGCAGTGCAAAGGACAGCTCCGGCAATCAGCCC. V and J are TRBV20-1 and TRBJ1-5, with D tentatively TRBD1 (6 bases). Coverage ceases 3 residues before the CDR3 finishes, and the germline J gene fills in the end. Germline lookup yields CDR1 DFQATT and CDR2 SNEGSKA (reference sequence). The V gene lost 6 bases and the J gene lost 2 bases, with 14 bases spanning the gap. The CDR3 runs to 14 residues.

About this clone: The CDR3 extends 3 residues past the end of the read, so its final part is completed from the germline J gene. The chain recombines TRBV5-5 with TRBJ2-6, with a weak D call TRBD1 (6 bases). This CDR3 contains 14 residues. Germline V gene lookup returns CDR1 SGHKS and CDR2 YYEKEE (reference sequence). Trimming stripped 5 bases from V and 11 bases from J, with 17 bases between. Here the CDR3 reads CASSLQVTGYVLTF. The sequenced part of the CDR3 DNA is TGTGCCAGCAGTCTGCAAGTGACAGGCTACGTC. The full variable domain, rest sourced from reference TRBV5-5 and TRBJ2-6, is DAGVTQSPTHLIKTRGQQVTLRCSPISGHKSVSWYQQVLGQGPQFIFQYYEKEERGRGNFPDRFSARQFPNYSSELNVNALLLGDSALYLCASSLQVTGYVLTFGAGSRLTVL.

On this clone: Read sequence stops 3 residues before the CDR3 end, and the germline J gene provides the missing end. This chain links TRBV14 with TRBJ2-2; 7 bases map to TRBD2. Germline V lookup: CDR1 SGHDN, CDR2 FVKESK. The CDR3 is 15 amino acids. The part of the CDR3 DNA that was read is TGTGCCAGCAGCCAACTACTCGGGACTAATGAAAAG. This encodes CASSQLLGTNEK. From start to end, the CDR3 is CASSQLLGTNEKLFF.

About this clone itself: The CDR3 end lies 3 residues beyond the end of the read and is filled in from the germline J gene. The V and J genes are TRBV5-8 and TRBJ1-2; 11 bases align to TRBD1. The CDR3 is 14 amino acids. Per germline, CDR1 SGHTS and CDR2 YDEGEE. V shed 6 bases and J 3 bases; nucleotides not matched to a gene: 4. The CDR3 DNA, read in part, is TGTGCCAGCATCGGGACAGGGGGGTACTATGGC. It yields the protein CASIGTGGYYG. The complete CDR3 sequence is CASIGTGGYYGYTF.

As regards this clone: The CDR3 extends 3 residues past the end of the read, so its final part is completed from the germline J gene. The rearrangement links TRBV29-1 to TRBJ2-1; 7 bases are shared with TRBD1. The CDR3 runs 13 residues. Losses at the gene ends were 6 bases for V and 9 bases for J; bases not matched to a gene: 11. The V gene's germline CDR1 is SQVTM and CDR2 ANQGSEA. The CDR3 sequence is CSVLDRAGPEQFF. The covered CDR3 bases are TGCAGCGTATTAGACAGGGCCGGGCCTGAG.

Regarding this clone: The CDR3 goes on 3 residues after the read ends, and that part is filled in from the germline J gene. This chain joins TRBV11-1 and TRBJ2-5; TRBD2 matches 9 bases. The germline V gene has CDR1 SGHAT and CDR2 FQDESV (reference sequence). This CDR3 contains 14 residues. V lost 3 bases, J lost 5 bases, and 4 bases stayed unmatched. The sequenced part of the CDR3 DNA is TGTGCCAGCAGCTTTAGCGGGGGCGGGGAGACC. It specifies CASSFSGGGET. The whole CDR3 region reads CASSFSGGGETQYF.

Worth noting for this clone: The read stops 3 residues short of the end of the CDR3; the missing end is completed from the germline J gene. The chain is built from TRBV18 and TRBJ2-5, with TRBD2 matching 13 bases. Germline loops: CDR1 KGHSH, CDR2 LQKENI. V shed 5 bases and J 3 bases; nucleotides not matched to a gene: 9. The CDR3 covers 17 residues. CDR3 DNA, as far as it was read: TGTGCCAGCTCATTTTCGGGACTAGCGGGAAAAAAAGAGACC. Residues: CASSFSGLAGKKET. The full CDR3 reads CASSFSGLAGKKETQYF.

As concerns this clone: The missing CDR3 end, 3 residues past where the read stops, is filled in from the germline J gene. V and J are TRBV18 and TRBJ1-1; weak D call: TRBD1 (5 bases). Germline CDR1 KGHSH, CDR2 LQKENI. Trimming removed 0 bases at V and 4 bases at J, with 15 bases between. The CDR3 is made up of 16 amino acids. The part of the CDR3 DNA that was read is TGTGCCAGCTCACCACCGGGGGGGAGTCATCCCACTGAA. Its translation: CASSPPGGSHPTE. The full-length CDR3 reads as CASSPPGGSHPTEAFF.

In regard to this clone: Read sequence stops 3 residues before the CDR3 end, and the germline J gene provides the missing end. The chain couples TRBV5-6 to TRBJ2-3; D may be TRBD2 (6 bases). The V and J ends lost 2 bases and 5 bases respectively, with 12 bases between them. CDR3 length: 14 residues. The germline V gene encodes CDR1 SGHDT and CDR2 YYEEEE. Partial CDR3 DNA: TGTGCCAGCAGCTTAACACCCGGGGGAGATACG. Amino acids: CASSLTPGGDT. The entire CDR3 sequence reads CASSLTPGGDTQYF.

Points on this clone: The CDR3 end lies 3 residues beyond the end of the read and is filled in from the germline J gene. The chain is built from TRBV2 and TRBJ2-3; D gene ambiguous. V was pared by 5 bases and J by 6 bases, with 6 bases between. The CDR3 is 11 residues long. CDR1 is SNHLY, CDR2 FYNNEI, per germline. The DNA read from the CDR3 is TGTGCCAGCAGTCCCTTGGATACG. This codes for CASSPLDT. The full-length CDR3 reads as CASSPLDTQYF.

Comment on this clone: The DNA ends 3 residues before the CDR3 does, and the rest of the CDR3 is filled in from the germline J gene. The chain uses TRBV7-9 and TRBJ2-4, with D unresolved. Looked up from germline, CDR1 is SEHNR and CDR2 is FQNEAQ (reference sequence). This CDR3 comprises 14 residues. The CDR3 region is CASSLASTEYGQYF. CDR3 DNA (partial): TGTGCCAGCAGCTTAGCGTCGACTGAATATGGT.

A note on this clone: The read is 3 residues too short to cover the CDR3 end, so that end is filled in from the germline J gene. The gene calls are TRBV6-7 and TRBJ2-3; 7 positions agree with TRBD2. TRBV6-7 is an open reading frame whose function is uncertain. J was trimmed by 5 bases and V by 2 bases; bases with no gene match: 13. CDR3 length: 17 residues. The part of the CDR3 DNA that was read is TGTGCCAGCAGTTACGCGATGACTAGTGGGGGGGGAGATACG. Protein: CASSYAMTSGGGDT. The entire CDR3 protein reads CASSYAMTSGGGDTQYF.

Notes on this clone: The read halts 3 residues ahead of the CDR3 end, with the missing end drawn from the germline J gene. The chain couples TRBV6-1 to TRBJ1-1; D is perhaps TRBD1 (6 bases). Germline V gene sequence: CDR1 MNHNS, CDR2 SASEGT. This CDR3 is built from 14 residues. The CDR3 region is CASSEGTTQYEAFF. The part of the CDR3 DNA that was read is TGTGCCAGCAGTGAGGGGACAACGCAATACGAG.

The sequenced CDR3 bases are TGTGCCAGCAGTCGAATAGCGGGAGCGACAGATACG. This codes for CASSRIAGATDT. The entire CDR3 protein is CASSRIAGATDTQYF. The V call is TRBV7-9, the J call TRBJ2-3; TRBD2 agrees at 9 bases. The read falls 3 residues short of the CDR3 end, and the missing part is taken from the germline J gene. This CDR3 is 15 amino acids long. V lost 6 bases and J lost 3; bases outside the gene matches: 7. CDR1 and CDR2 from the germline V gene are SEHNR and FQNEAQ (reference sequence).